The T cell receptor (beta chain) under discussion was sequenced for a study of T cell repertoires in cytomegalovirus infection. This CDR3 is 15 amino acids long. V lost 5 bases and J lost 2, with 13 bases in between. In the case of this clonotype: The antigen remains unidentified.

TCRdb re-called the reads through MiXCR, storing one row per CDR3 protein. There are 30,000 to 40,000 distinct CDR3 sequences in the sample; approximately 52% occur only once, and around 90% lies in the top ten. V and J are TRBV12-3 or TRBV12-4 and TRBJ1-5, with unresolved D. This receptor was obtained from a human donor in good health (CMV status not recorded). Some clones in this sample may be carry-over from other donors' samples. This material consisted of CD8+ T cells from cultured PBMCs, taken from culture after CMV antigen stimulation. The CDR3 DNA follows: TGTGCCAGCAGTGCCACTGGTGGCGGCAATCAGCCCCAGCATTTT. This gives the protein CASSATGGGNQPQHF.